A single sample is the source of the 11 T cell receptor beta chains below, sequenced in a study. Using its own MiXCR run on the RT-PCR reads, TCRdb lists one record per CDR3 protein. Counted here are hundreds of thousands of distinct CDR3 sequences, more than 13% occurring once; the ten biggest clones make up roughly 3.6%. Sequencing used memory CD4+ T cells from blood. These receptor sequences come from a female donor in good health, serving as a healthy control.

The V and J genes are TRBV5-1 and TRBJ1-6; D uncertain. Between the trimmed V and J ends, which lost 5 bases and 0 bases, there was a span of 9 bases. The CDR3 sequence is 15 residues long. Germline loops: CDR1 SGHRS, CDR2 YFSETQ. This chain's CDR3 is CASRRSTSYNSPLHF. The CDR3 nucleotides read TGCGCCAGCAGAAGGAGCACCTCCTATAATTCACCCCTCCACTTT. The entire variable domain, with the rest obtained from reference TRBV5-1 and TRBJ1-6, is as follows: KAGVTQTPRYLIKTRGQQVTLSCSPISGHRSVSWYQQTPGQGLQFLFEYFSETQRNKGNFPGRFSGRQFSNSRSEMNVSTLELGDSALYLCASRRSTSYNSPLHFGNGTRLTVT.

Remarks on this clonotype: This may be a read error, as it is one base from a much larger clone. V and J are TRBV6-2 or TRBV6-3 and TRBJ2-1, with D perhaps TRBD1 or TRBD2 (5 bases each). The CDR3 loop spans 13 amino acids. The V end lost 10 bases, the J end lost 3 bases, and 13 bases lay between the germline ends. The germline V gene has CDR1 MNHEY and CDR2 SVGEGT. CDR3 sequence reads: CATTGPIYNEQFF. In nucleotides, the CDR3 is TGTGCCACCACGGGACCCATCTACAATGAGCAGTTCTTC.

This clonotype was found many times. The V gene is TRBV20-1, the J gene TRBJ2-7; 9 bases align to TRBD2. This CDR3 is built from 19 residues. Germline V gives CDR1 DFQATT, CDR2 SNEGSKA (reference sequence). Trimming removed 0 bases from V and 0 bases from J; junction bases left unmatched: 15. The CDR3 DNA reads TGCAGTGCTAGAGATCTTCGTGACAGGAGCGGGGGGACCTCCTACGAGCAGTACTTC. Residues: CSARDLRDRSGGTSYEQYF.

In the case of this clonotype: A read error may be the cause here, since a much bigger clone is one base away. For the CDR3, the DNA is TGTACCAGCAGCCAAGAGCCAGGGAGAGCTTTCTTT. Its translation is CTSSQEPGRAFF. The chain has TRBV14 and TRBJ1-1; perhaps TRBD1 as D (5 bases). This CDR3 is 12 amino acids long. Germline V gene lookup returns CDR1 SGHDN and CDR2 FVKESK.

This clonotype was counted between two and nine times. The J gene is TRBJ2-3, the V gene TRBV7-6; TRBD1 is a possible D gene (5 bases). Between the trimmed V and J ends, which lost 5 bases and 4 bases, there was a span of 16 bases. CDR1 and CDR2 (germline): SGHVS, FNYEAQ. The CDR3 extends over 15 amino acids. CDR3 loop: CASSRGQGASDTQYF. The CDR3 DNA reads TGTGCCAGCAGCCGTGGGCAAGGGGCATCAGATACGCAGTATTTT.

The genes are TRBV28 and TRBJ1-1; D ambiguous. Trimming removed 5 bases at V and 7 bases at J, with 17 bases between. Germline CDR1 reads MDHEN; CDR2 reads SYDVKM. The CDR3 length is 14 residues. CDR3 nucleotides: TGTGCCAGCAGTACACCCGGGTCATCCCTTGAAGCTTTCTTT. Its translation is CASSTPGSSLEAFF.

This clonotype appeared a few times. This chain links TRBV6-2 or TRBV6-3 with TRBJ2-3; D gene uncertain. Per germline, CDR1 MNHEY and CDR2 SVGEGT. V was shortened by 2 bases and J by 2 bases, with 14 bases between the two germline ends. The CDR3 spans 16 residues. The CDR3 DNA is TGTGCCAGCAGTTACGATGGCGGCCCGATCACAGATACGCAGTATTTT. Translated, it gives CASSYDGGPITDTQYF.

The genes are TRBV24-1 and TRBJ1-1; D gene unclear. The V gene's germline CDR1 is KGHDR and CDR2 SFDVKD. V lost 2 bases to trimming and J lost 1 base, with 7 bases between them. The CDR3 spans 14 residues. The CDR3 loop is CATSDSQPNTEAFF. CDR3 DNA: TGTGCCACCAGTGATTCCCAGCCGAACACTGAAGCTTTCTTT.

The table lists this clonotype with many counts. This chain connects TRBV27 to TRBJ1-5; 7 nucleotides line up with TRBD1. Germline lookup yields CDR1 MNHEY and CDR2 SMNVEV (reference sequence). The CDR3 has 13 residues. V lost 6 bases to trimming and J lost 5 bases; unmatched junction nucleotides: 4. CDR3 region: CASSNRGDQPQHF. For the CDR3, the DNA is TGTGCCAGCAGCAACAGGGGTGATCAGCCCCAGCATTTT.

This clonotype occurred a few times. The V gene is TRBV7-3, the J gene TRBJ2-1; 10 bases are a match to TRBD2. Trimming cost V 0 bases and J 7 bases; bases outside gene matches: 9. CDR1 SGHTA and CDR2 FQGTGA come from the germline V gene. The CDR3 runs 17 residues. The CDR3 nucleotides read TGTGCCAGCAGCTTAACCCCGGCTAGCGGGAGTGGGAATGAGCAGTTCTTC. It yields the protein CASSLTPASGSGNEQFF.

This chain links TRBV28 with TRBJ2-4; D is undetermined. Between the trimmed V and J ends, which lost 1 base and 0 bases, there was a span of 13 bases. Germline CDR1 reads MDHEN; CDR2 reads SYDVKM. CDR3 length: 17 residues. CDR3 region: CASSLSGQDVAKNIQYF. CDR3 nucleotides: TGTGCCAGCAGTTTATCCGGCCAGGACGTAGCCAAAAACATTCAGTACTTC.